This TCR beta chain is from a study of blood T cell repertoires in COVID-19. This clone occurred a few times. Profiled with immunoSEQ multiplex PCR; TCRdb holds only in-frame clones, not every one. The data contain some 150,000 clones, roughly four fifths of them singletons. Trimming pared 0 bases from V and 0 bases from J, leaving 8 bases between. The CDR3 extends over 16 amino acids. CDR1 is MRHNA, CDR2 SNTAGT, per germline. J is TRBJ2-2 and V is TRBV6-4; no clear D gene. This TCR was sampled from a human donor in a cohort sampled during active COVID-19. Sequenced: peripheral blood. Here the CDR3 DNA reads TGTGCCAGCAGTGACTCTGGGCAGACGAACACCGGGGAGCTGTTTTTT. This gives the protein CASSDSGQTNTGELFF.